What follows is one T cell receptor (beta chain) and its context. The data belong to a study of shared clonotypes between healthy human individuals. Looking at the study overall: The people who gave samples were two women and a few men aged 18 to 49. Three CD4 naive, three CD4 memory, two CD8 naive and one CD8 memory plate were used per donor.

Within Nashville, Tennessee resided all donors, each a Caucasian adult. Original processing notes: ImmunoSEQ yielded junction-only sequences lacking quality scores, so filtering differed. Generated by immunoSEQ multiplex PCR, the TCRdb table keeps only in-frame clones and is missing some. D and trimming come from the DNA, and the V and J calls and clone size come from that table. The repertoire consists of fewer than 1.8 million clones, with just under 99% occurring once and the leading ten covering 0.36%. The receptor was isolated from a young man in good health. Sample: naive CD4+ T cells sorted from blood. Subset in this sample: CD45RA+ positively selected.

This CDR3 is CASSQHSGRPYNEQFF. Written as DNA, the CDR3 is TGTGCCAGTAGCCAACATAGCGGGAGACCTTACAATGAGCAGTTCTTC. This chain links TRBV19 with TRBJ2-1, with TRBD2 identical over 9 bases. Germline V gene sequence: CDR1 LNHDA, CDR2 SQIVND (reference sequence). J lost 4 bases, V lost 6 bases, and 10 bases had no gene match. CDR3 length: 16 residues.